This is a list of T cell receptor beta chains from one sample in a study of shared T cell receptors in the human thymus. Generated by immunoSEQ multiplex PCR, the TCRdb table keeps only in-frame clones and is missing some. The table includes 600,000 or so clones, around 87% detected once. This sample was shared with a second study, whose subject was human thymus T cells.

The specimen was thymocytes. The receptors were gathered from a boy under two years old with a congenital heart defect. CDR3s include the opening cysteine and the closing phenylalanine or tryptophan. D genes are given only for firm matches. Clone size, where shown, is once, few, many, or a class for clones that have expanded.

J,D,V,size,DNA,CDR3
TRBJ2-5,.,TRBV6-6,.,TGTGCCAGCAGGGGGGACACTCAAGAGACCCAGTACTTC,CASRGDTQETQYF
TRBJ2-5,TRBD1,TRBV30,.,TGTGCCTGGAGTGCATGGGCAGGACAGGGGATGTACCAAGAGACCCAGTACTTC,CAWSAWAGQGMYQETQYF
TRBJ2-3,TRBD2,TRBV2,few,TGTGCCAGCAGCATTCAGCGACTAGCGGGATCTCCAGATACGCAGTATTTT,CASSIQRLAGSPDTQYF
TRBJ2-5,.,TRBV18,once,TGTGCCAGCTCACCTAGTAAAGCCCAAGAGACCCAGTACTTC,CASSPSKAQETQYF
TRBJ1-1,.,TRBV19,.,TGTGCCAGTAGTATAGAGCGACAGGACACTGAAGCTTTCTTT,CASSIERQDTEAFF
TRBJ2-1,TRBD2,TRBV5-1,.,TGCGCCAGCAGCTATCAGACTAGCGGGTACAATGAGCAGTTCTTC,CASSYQTSGYNEQFF
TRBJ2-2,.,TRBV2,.,TGTGCCAGCAGGCCGGGAAATCACACCGGGGAGCTGTTTTTT,CASRPGNHTGELFF
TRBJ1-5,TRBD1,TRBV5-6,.,TGTGCCAGCAGCCTAGGGACAGATGAGAGTAGCAATCAGCCCCAGCATTTT,CASSLGTDESSNQPQHF
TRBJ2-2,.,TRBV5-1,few,TGCGCCAGCACAAGTCCCGGGACACGGGGCACCGGGGAGCTGTTTTTT,CASTSPGTRGTGELFF
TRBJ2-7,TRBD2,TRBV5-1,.,TGCGCCAGCAGCTCGACACTAGCGGACTCCTACGAGCAGTACTTC,CASSSTLADSYEQYF
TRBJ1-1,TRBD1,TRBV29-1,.,TGCAGCGTTGGGCCGGGACAGTGGGAGACTGAAGCTTTCTTT,CSVGPGQWETEAFF
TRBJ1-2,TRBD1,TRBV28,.,TGTGCCAGCAGTTTAACAGGGGACCCCTATGGCTACACCTTC,CASSLTGDPYGYTF
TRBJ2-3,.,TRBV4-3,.,TGCGCCAGCAGCCAAGATAGCTGGTATGGAAGCACAGATACGCAGTATTTT,CASSQDSWYGSTDTQYF
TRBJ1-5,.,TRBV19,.,TGTGCCAGTAGTATGGGGGGTGGCGGGCACCATGAGGTAGGAAGAAATCAGCCCCAGCATTTT,CASSMGGGGHHEVGRNQPQHF